This paragraph reports one T cell receptor (beta chain). This entry comes from a study of blood T cell repertoires in COVID-19. On the study more broadly: Samples representing acute and convalescent COVID-19 were sourced from the United States, Italy and Spain. Nucleic acid was either cDNA or gDNA, and it came from T cells, B-cell-depleted T cells, or PBMCs.

Germline-derived CDR1 and CDR2 are SEHNR and FQNEAQ (reference sequence). The V end was cut by 1 base, the J end by 4 bases, with 14 bases between. This CDR3 has 15 amino acids. The Seattle patients joined while their infection was active and were tracked longitudinally afterward. Per the study methods: For nucleated cells, counts were estimated from reference gene primer amplification. Profiled with immunoSEQ multiplex PCR; TCRdb holds only in-frame clones, not every one. The V and J calls and the clone size are those of that table, but D and trimming were determined from the DNA. The table shows approximately 200,000 clones, with around 89% occurring only once.

The source of this sequence is a man aged 30 to 45 with COVID-19, enrolled during active disease. This sequence joins TRBV7-9 and TRBJ2-7; possibly TRBD1 for D (6 bases). The sequencing input was peripheral blood. In DNA form, the CDR3 reads TGTGCCAGCAGCTTAGGTGCAGGGGATTTGTACGAGCAGTACTTC. Its translation: CASSLGAGDLYEQYF.